Below, 25 T cell receptor beta chains from the same sample are listed, as sequenced in a study of molecular identifiers for immune sequencing clone quantification. In TCRdb, the PCR reads were re-called with MiXCR into one record per CDR3 protein. The profile shows about 60,000 distinct CDR3 sequences, 17% of them singletons. Sequences were obtained from naive CD8+ T cells from blood, with Jurkat cell RNA spiked in. Subset noted: FACS-sorted CD8+CD4-CCR7+CD45RA+ naive T cells. These receptors were taken from a human donor in good health. Some libraries in this study had Jurkat cell RNA spiked in.

This clonotype showed up many times. The chain uses TRBV29-1 and TRBJ2-3; 8 nucleotides match TRBD2. Germline V gene lookup returns CDR1 SQVTM and CDR2 ANQGSEA. V shed 3 bases and J 6 bases; nucleotides not matched to a gene: 5. There are 13 residues in the CDR3. In nucleotides, the CDR3 is TGCAGCGTTGAGAGCGGGAGCGAGGATACGCAGTATTTT. Residues: CSVESGSEDTQYF.

The table lists this clonotype with many counts. The V and J genes are TRBV29-1 and TRBJ2-1; D gene unclear. The CDR3 contains 12 residues. V was pared by 0 bases and J by 4 bases, with 4 bases between. CDR1 is SQVTM, CDR2 ANQGSEA, per germline. The CDR3 sequence: CSVEELYNEQFF. The CDR3 nucleotides read TGCAGCGTTGAAGAATTGTACAATGAGCAGTTCTTC.

The table lists this clonotype with many counts. V and J are TRBV5-6 and TRBJ1-4, with 7 bases matching TRBD1. Germline V CDR1 and CDR2: SGHDT, YYEEEE. Trimming at V came to 4 bases and at J to 3 bases, leaving 3 bases not matched to a gene. The CDR3 extends over 14 amino acids. CDR3 sequence (DNA): TGTGCCAGCAGCAACGGACAGGCTAATGAAAAACTGTTTTTT. Protein product: CASSNGQANEKLFF.

The chain links TRBV20-1 to TRBJ2-1; 9 nucleotides line up with TRBD2. Germline V gene sequence: CDR1 DFQATT, CDR2 SNEGSKA (reference sequence). The J segment lost 0 bases and the V segment lost 6 bases, leaving 6 bases of the junction unmatched. This CDR3 has 15 amino acids. The CDR3 reads CSAVTSGHSYNEQFF. The CDR3 nucleotides read TGCAGTGCGGTGACTAGCGGACACTCCTACAATGAGCAGTTCTTC.

To note about this clonotype: The conserved final phenylalanine or tryptophan is absent from the CDR3, which likely points to a read error. The rearrangement links TRBV7-3 to TRBJ2-1; 12 nucleotides match TRBD2. The V gene end was trimmed by 5 bases and the J gene end by 0 bases; junction bases not matched to a gene: 5. CDR1 SGHTA and CDR2 FQGTGA come from the germline V gene. The CDR3 is 17 residues long. CDR3 coding DNA: TGTGCCAGCAGCACCTTGACTAGCGGGAGCTCCTACAATGAGCAGTTCCTC. Residues: CASSTLTSGSSYNEQFL.

This clonotype was counted at least ten times. J is TRBJ2-7 and V is TRBV7-9; D not certain. The V end lost 1 base, the J end lost 2 bases, and 6 bases lay between the germline ends. This CDR3 has 13 residues. Germline lookup yields CDR1 SEHNR and CDR2 FQNEAQ (reference sequence). CDR3: CASSLVGPYEQYF. CDR3 sequence (DNA): TGTGCCAGCAGCTTAGTGGGCCCCTACGAGCAGTACTTC.

This clonotype was seen many times. The rearrangement uses TRBV28 and TRBJ2-3; 13 bases align to TRBD2. J lost 1 base, V lost 5 bases, and 9 bases had no gene match. There are 18 residues in the CDR3. CDR1 is MDHEN, CDR2 SYDVKM, per germline. This chain's CDR3 is CASSQTSGRAGGTDTQYF. CDR3 DNA: TGTGCCAGCAGTCAAACTAGCGGGAGGGCCGGGGGCACAGATACGCAGTATTTT.

This clonotype was seen repeatedly, ten times or more. The chain couples TRBV23-1 to TRBJ1-5; TRBD1 aligns across 9 bases. TRBV23-1 is an ORF for which the function is uncertain. This CDR3 is built from 16 residues. The trim removed 4 bases at V and 7 bases at J, leaving 11 bases unmatched. The CDR3 DNA follows: TGCGCCAGCAGTCGTTACCACAGGGGGCTTTGCCAGCCCCAGCATTTT. Amino acid sequence: CASSRYHRGLCQPQHF.

This clonotype was counted ten times or more. V usage is TRBV7-6 and J usage is TRBJ2-5; 10 nucleotides match TRBD2. Trimming at V came to 4 bases and at J to 1 base, leaving 6 bases not matched to a gene. The CDR3 spans 16 residues. CDR1 and CDR2 from the germline V gene are SGHVS and FNYEAQ. The CDR3 region is CASSSGLAEGQETQYF. The CDR3 bases are TGTGCCAGCAGCTCTGGACTAGCGGAGGGCCAAGAGACCCAGTACTTC.

This clonotype has only a few counts. This may arise from a read error, as a much more abundant clone is one base away. Here the CDR3 omits its conserved ending phenylalanine or tryptophan, so a read error is the likely source. The chain employs TRBV13 and TRBJ1-1; TRBD1 matches at 7 bases. The V gene end was trimmed by 6 bases and the J gene end by 3 bases; junction bases not matched to a gene: 4. The CDR3 sequence is 13 residues long. Germline assignment: CDR1 PRHDT and CDR2 FYEKMQ (reference sequence). CDR3 DNA sequence: TGTGCCAGCAGTAGACAGGGATACACTGAAGCTTTCATT. Its translation: CASSRQGYTEAFI.

This clonotype was recorded at least ten times. The gene calls are TRBV10-3 and TRBJ1-3; TRBD1 might be the D (6 bases). This CDR3 is 16 amino acids long. V was pared by 3 bases and J by 3 bases, with 15 bases between. Germline V gene lookup returns CDR1 ENHRY and CDR2 SYGVKD. The CDR3 coding sequence is TGTGCCATCAGTGATCCCCCAGGGGATTTTGGAAACACCATATATTTT. It yields the protein CAISDPPGDFGNTIYF.

This clonotype was seen only once. With a much larger clone just one base away, this may be a read error. The CDR3 DNA reads TGTGCCGGCAGTTTTCGGGGTGTTAGCAATCAGCCCCAGCATTTT. It codes for CAGSFRGVSNQPQHF. The chain has TRBV28 and TRBJ1-5, with D hard to call. This CDR3 comprises 15 residues. Germline V lookup: CDR1 MDHEN, CDR2 SYDVKM.

Many counts were recorded for this clonotype. The J gene is TRBJ2-1, the V gene TRBV7-2; 15 positions match TRBD2. The V and J ends lost 3 bases and 1 base, in that order; junction bases with no gene match: 7. Germline loops: CDR1 SGHTA, CDR2 FQGNSA. The CDR3 is 19 amino acids. The CDR3 loop is CASSLGTSGRTRSYNEQFF. As DNA, the CDR3 is TGTGCCAGCAGCTTGGGGACTAGCGGGAGGACTAGATCCTACAATGAGCAGTTCTTC.

This clonotype showed up many times. The CDR3 here is CASSASGPGLGTQYF. The DNA for the CDR3 is TGTGCCAGTTCCGCTAGCGGCCCTGGGTTGGGTACGCAGTATTTT. The chain carries TRBV6-5 and TRBJ2-3; TRBD2 agrees at 7 bases. The CDR3 runs 15 residues. V lost 9 bases and J lost 8; bases outside the gene matches: 17. In germline, CDR1 is MNHEY, CDR2 SVGAGI.

This clonotype was counted between two and nine times. This chain joins TRBV19 and TRBJ2-1; TRBD2 matches 8 bases. The CDR3 spans 15 residues. V lost 9 bases, J lost 2 bases, and 9 bases stayed unmatched. Germline V gives CDR1 LNHDA, CDR2 SQIVND (reference sequence). CDR3 loop: CASSTSGSPYNEQFF. In DNA form, the CDR3 reads TGTGCCAGCTCAACGAGCGGGAGCCCCTACAATGAGCAGTTCTTC.

This clonotype appeared many times. The chain employs TRBV7-9 and TRBJ2-5, with D hard to call. V was clipped by 4 bases and J by 3 bases, with 15 bases between them. The CDR3 length is 15 residues. Germline-derived CDR1 and CDR2 are SEHNR and FQNEAQ (reference sequence). CDR3 amino acids: CASSSETLREETQYF. The CDR3 bases are TGTGCCAGCAGCTCGGAGACCCTACGGGAAGAGACCCAGTACTTC.

This clonotype was recorded at least ten times. The chain recombines TRBV20-1 with TRBJ2-1; D gene unclear. This CDR3 has 14 residues. V lost 5 bases to trimming and J lost 2 bases, with 13 bases between them. Per the germline V gene, CDR1 is DFQATT and CDR2 is SNEGSKA (reference sequence). The CDR3 reads CSAPRGEAYNEQFF. Written as DNA, the CDR3 is TGCAGTGCTCCCAGAGGAGAGGCCTACAATGAGCAGTTCTTC.

This clonotype was observed at least ten times. The chain links TRBV6-6 to TRBJ2-3; D may match TRBD1 or TRBD2 (6 bases each). CDR1 is MNHNY and CDR2 is SVGAGI in the germline V gene (reference sequence). CDR3 size: 17 residues. V lost 0 bases and J 2 bases, leaving 15 bases between the germline ends. In DNA form, the CDR3 reads TGTGCCAGCAGTTACTCCTTTGCGGAGGGGGACACAGATACGCAGTATTTT. It translates to CASSYSFAEGDTDTQYF.

This clonotype was observed at least ten times. This chain connects TRBV2 to TRBJ1-2; 9 bases map to TRBD1. This CDR3 contains 13 residues. With V trimmed by 8 bases and J by 5 bases, 6 bases remained unmatched. Germline CDR1 SNHLY, CDR2 FYNNEI. The CDR3 is CASGDRAGYGYTF. The CDR3 region has the DNA TGTGCCAGCGGGGACAGGGCTGGATATGGCTACACCTTC.

The chain carries TRBV9 and TRBJ2-1; D is unclear. Trimming removed 3 bases at V and 4 bases at J, with 14 bases between. The germline gives CDR1 SGDLS, CDR2 YYNGEE. The CDR3 runs to 15 residues. The CDR3 coding sequence is TGTGCCAGCAGCGCCGTTCCAATGGATTACAATGAGCAGTTCTTC. It yields the protein CASSAVPMDYNEQFF. The full variable domain, rest sourced from reference TRBV9 and TRBJ2-1, is DSGVTQTPKHLITATGQRVTLRCSPRSGDLSVYWYQQSLDQGLQFLIQYYNGEERAKGNILERFSAQQFPDLHSELNLSSLELGDSALYFCASSAVPMDYNEQFFGPGTRLTVL.

On this clonotype itself: Compared with germline, one end of the junction differs, possibly owing to a read error. The chain employs TRBV11-2 and TRBJ2-3; the D is unclear. CDR3 length: 15 amino acids. CDR1 and CDR2 from the germline V gene are SGHAT and FQNNGV. The CDR3 DNA is TGTGCCAGCAGCCCCAGTCCAACGAACACAGACACGCAGTATTTT. As protein: CASSPSPTNTDTQYF.

Concerning this clonotype: This may arise from a read error, as a much more abundant clone is one base away. The chain recombines TRBV7-6 with TRBJ2-7, with a possible D match to TRBD2 (6 bases). V lost 3 bases and J lost 6, with 15 bases in between. Germline V CDR1 and CDR2: SGHVS, FNYEAQ. The CDR3 length is 14 residues. The CDR3, as DNA: TGTGCCAGCAGCTTGGGGCCGGGGGATTGCGAGCAGTACTTC. It is translated as CASSLGPGDCEQYF.

Only a few counts were recorded for this clonotype. This chain uses TRBV7-6 with TRBJ2-7; 8 bases are shared with TRBD2. The CDR3 runs to 16 residues. Trimming at V came to 4 bases and at J to 4 bases, leaving 12 bases not matched to a gene. CDR1 and CDR2 (germline): SGHVS, FNYEAQ. The CDR3 here is CASSSLRGLGSYEQYF. CDR3 in DNA: TGTGCCAGCAGCTCACTCAGGGGACTAGGATCGTACGAGCAGTACTTC. Variable domain in full (rest from reference TRBV7-6 and TRBJ2-7): GAGVSQSPRYKVTKRGQDVALRCDPISGHVSLYWYRQALGQGPEFLTYFNYEAQQDKSGLPNDRFSAERPEGSISTLTIQRTEQRDSAMYRCASSSLRGLGSYEQYFGPGTRLTVT.

This clonotype was seen at least ten times. The V call is TRBV20-1, the J call TRBJ2-1, with a tentative D call TRBD2 (6 bases). The germline V and J ends were trimmed by 7 bases and 0 bases, with 16 bases remaining between them. Germline V lookup: CDR1 DFQATT, CDR2 SNEGSKA (reference sequence). CDR3 length: 15 amino acids. In DNA form, the CDR3 reads TGCAGTGGGCGGGATATTTACTTCTCCTACAATGAGCAGTTCTTC. It translates to CSGRDIYFSYNEQFF.

This clonotype was recorded at least ten times. The CDR3 nucleotides are TGTGCCAGCAGAGAACTAGCGGGAAAACACAATGAGCAGTTCTTC. It specifies CASRELAGKHNEQFF. The rearrangement links TRBV6-5 to TRBJ2-1, with 10 bases lining up with TRBD2. Germline V lookup: CDR1 MNHEY, CDR2 SVGAGI. The CDR3 length is 15 residues. With 6 bases clipped from V and 5 bases from J, the junction kept 7 bases outside the gene matches.